This T cell receptor (beta chain) was sequenced in a study of T cells after somatic rescue of genetic block. Generated by immunoSEQ multiplex PCR, the TCRdb table keeps only in-frame clones and is missing some. This repertoire shows 80,000 to 90,000 clones, 90% found once; its top ten account for roughly 1.5%. The germline CDR1 and CDR2 sequences are MDHEN and SYDVKM. The CDR3 totals 14 residues. Trimming removed 4 bases from V and 6 bases from J; junction bases left unmatched: 9. Sequences were obtained from peripheral blood mononuclear cells (PBMCs). The J gene is TRBJ2-7, the V gene TRBV28, with 7 bases identical to TRBD1. The source is a woman between 18 and 29 years old. CDR3 in DNA: TGTGCCAGCAGTTCACCTCGGACAGGTCGCGAGCAGTACTTC. This sequence encodes CASSSPRTGREQYF. The full variable domain, completed using reference TRBV28 and TRBJ2-7, is DVKVTQSSRYLVKRTGEKVFLECVQDMDHENMFWYRQDPGLGLRLIYFSYDVKMKEKGDIPEGYSVSREKKERFSLILESASTNQTSMYLCASSSPRTGREQYFGPGTRLTVT.